The entry below gives a single TCR beta chain sequence along with its context. Germline-derived CDR1 and CDR2 are LGHNA and YSLEER. Trimming removed 3 bases from V and 5 bases from J, with 10 bases in between. The CDR3 extends over 14 amino acids. This sample stems from a study of T-cell reconstitution after alpha-beta-depleted transplantation in children. Unique molecular identifiers were used in preparing the TCRbeta library. TCRdb recomputed calls from the PCR reads with MiXCR, one row per CDR3 protein. The repertoire includes around 400,000 distinct CDR3 sequences, roughly a tenth of them detected once, and approximately 5% sits in the top ten.

The TCR comes from a human donor who donated a stem cell graft to a child with acute myeloid leukemia. Specimen: PBMCs from the stem cell graft donor, collected from the stem cell graft. The chain uses TRBV4-3 and TRBJ2-2; D may be TRBD2 (5 bases). CDR3 region: CASSHLGGTGELFF. The CDR3 region has the DNA TGCGCCAGCAGCCACCTAGGAGGAACCGGGGAGCTGTTTTTT.